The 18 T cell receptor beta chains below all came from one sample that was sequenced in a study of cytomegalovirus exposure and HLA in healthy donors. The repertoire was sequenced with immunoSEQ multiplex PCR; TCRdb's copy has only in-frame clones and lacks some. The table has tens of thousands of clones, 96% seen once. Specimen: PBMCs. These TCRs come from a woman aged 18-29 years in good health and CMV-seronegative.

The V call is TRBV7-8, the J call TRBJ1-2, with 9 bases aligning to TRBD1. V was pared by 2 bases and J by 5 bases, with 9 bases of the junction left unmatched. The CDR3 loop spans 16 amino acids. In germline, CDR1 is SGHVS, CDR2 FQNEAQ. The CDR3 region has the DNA TGTGCCAGCAGCTTACCGACAGGGGGTCCGTATTATGGCTACACCTTC. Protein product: CASSLPTGGPYYGYTF.

The CDR3 DNA reads as TGTGCCAGCAGCTTTGGCAGACCCGGCAGGGATTCACCCCTCCACTTT. Protein sequence: CASSFGRPGRDSPLHF. This chain uses TRBV7-2 with TRBJ1-6; the D gene is possibly TRBD1 (5 bases). This CDR3 is 16 amino acids long. With 3 bases removed from V and 8 bases from J, the gap between germline ends came to 17 bases. Per the germline V gene, CDR1 is SGHTA and CDR2 is FQGNSA.

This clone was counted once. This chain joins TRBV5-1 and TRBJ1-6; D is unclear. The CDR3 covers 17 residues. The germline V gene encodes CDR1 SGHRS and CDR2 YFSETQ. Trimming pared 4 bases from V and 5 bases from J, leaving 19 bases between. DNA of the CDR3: TGCGCCAGCAGCGAGGGCACCATTTTAAAGAATAATTCACCCCTCCACTTT. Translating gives CASSEGTILKNNSPLHF.

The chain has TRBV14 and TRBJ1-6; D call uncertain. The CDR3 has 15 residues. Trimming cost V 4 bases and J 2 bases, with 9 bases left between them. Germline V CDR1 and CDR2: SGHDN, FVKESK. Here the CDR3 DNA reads TGTGCCAGCAGCCTCCGGGTGCCCTATAATTCACCCCTCCACTTT. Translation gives CASSLRVPYNSPLHF.

The CDR3 nucleotides are TGTGCCAGCAGGGCGAGCGGGAGGGCTTACAATGAGCAGTTCTTC. Its protein is CASRASGRAYNEQFF. This chain links TRBV13 with TRBJ2-1; 10 nucleotides match TRBD2. CDR1 and CDR2 from the germline V gene are PRHDT and FYEKMQ (reference sequence). The CDR3 extends over 15 amino acids. Germline trimming cut 6 bases from V and 4 bases from J; bases unmatched to any gene: 6.

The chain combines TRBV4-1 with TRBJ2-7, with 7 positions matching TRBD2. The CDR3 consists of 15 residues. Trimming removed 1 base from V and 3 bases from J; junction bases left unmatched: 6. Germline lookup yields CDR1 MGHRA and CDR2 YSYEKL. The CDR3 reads CASSQGRLAFYEQYF. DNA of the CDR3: TGCGCCAGCAGCCAAGGAAGACTAGCATTCTACGAGCAGTACTTC.

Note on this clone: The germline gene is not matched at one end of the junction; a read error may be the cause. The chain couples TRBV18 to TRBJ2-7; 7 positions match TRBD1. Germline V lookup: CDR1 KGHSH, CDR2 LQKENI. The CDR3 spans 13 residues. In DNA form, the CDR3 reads TGTGCCAGCTCACCACCCGTTCGGGACAGTAGGGACTTC. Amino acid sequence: CASSPPVRDSRDF.

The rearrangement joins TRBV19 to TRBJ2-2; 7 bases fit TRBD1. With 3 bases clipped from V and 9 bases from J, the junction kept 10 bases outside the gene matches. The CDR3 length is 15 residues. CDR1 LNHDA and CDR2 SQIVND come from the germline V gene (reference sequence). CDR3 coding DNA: TGTGCCAGTAGTATTCGGGACAGCTTGGGGAGGGAGCTGTTTTTT. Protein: CASSIRDSLGRELFF.

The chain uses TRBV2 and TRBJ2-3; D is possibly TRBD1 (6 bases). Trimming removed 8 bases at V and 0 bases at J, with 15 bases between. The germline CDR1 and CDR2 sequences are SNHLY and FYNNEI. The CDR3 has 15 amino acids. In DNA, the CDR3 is TGTGCCAGCGGGGGCAGGGTTAGTAGCACAGATACGCAGTATTTT. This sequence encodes CASGGRVSSTDTQYF.

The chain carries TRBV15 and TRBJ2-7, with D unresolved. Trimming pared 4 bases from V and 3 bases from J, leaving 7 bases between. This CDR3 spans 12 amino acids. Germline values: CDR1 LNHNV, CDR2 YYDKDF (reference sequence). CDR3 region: CATSTSDYEQYF. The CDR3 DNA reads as TGTGCCACCAGCACAAGCGACTACGAGCAGTACTTC.

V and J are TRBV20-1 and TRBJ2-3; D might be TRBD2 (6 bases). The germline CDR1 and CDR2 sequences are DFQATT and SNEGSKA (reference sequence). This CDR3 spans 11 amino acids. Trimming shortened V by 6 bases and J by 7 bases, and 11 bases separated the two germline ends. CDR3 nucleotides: TGCAGTGCAAGGGAGGAGTATACGCAGTATTTT. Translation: CSAREEYTQYF.

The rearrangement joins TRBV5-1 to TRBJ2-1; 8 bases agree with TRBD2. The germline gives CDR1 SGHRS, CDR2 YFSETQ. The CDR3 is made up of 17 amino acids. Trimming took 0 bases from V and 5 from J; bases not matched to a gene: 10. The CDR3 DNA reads TGCGCCAGCAGCTTGGTGCGTAGCGGGAAATCTGACAATGAGCAGTTCTTC. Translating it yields CASSLVRSGKSDNEQFF.

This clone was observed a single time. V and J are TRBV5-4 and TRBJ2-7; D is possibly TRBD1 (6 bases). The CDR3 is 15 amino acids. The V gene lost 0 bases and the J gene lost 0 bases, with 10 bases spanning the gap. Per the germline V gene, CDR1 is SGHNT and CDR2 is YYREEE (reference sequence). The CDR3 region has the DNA TGTGCCAGCAGCTTGGGACAGGAATTCTCCTACGAGCAGTACTTC. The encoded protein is CASSLGQEFSYEQYF.

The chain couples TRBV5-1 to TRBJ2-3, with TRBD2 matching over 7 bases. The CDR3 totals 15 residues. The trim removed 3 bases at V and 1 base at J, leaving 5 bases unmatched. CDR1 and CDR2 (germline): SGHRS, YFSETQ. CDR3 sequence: CASSSAGFGTDTQYF. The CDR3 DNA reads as TGCGCCAGCAGCTCAGCGGGATTTGGCACAGATACGCAGTATTTT.

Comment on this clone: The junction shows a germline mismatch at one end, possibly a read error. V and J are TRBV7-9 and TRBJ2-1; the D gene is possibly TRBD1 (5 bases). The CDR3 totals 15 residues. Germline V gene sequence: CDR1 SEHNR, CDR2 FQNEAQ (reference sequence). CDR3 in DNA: TGTGCCAGCAGCTCGACAGCCTTCTCCCACAATGAGCAGTTCTTC. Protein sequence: CASSSTAFSHNEQFF.

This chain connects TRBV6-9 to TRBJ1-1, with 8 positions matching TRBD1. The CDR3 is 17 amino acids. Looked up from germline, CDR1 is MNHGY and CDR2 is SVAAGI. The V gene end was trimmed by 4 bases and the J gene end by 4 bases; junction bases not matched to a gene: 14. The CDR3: CASSWTGNDSGVTEAFF. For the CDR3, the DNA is TGTGCCAGCAGTTGGACAGGGAATGACTCGGGAGTCACTGAAGCTTTCTTT.

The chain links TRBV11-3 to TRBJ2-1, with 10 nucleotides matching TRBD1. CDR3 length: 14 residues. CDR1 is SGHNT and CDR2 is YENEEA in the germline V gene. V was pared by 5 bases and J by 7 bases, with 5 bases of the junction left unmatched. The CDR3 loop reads CASSDRGRLNEQFF. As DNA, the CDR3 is TGTGCCAGCAGCGACAGGGGGCGACTGAATGAGCAGTTCTTC.

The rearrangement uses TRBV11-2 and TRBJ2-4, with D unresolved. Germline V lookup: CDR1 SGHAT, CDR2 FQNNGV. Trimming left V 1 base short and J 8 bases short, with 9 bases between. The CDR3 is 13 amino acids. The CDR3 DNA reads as TGTGCCAGCAGCTTAGTTGGTCGGGACATTCAGTACTTC. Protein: CASSLVGRDIQYF.